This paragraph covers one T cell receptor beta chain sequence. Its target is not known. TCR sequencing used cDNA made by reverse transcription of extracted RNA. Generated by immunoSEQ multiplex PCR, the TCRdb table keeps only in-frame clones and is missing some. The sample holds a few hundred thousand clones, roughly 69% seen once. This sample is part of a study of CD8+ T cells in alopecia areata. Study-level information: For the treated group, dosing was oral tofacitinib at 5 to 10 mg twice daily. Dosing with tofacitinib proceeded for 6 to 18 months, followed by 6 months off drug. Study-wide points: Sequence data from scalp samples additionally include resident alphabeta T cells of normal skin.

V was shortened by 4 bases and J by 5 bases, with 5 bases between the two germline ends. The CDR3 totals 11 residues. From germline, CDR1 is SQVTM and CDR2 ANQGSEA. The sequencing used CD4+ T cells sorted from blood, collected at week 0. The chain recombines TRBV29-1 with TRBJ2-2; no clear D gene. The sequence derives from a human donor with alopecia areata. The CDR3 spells CSVGRTGELFF. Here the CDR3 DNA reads TGCAGCGTTGGACGGACCGGGGAGCTGTTTTTT.